This TCR beta chain was identified in a study of CD8+ T cells in alopecia areata. RNA extraction and reverse transcription yielded cDNA as sequencing template. TCRdb's table, derived via immunoSEQ multiplex PCR, lists solely in-frame clones and lacks some. In the table there are 140,000 to 150,000 clones, around 47% of which are singletons. Starting from PBMCs, sorting isolated CD4+ and CD8+ T cells. The material sequenced was CD4+ T cells sorted from blood. The clonotype comes from a human donor with alopecia areata.

This CDR3 reads CASSQYGHQETQYF. The CDR3 bases are TGTGCCAGCTCACAATATGGACATCAGGAGACCCAGTACTTC. V gene TRBV18 combines with J gene TRBJ2-5; D is perhaps TRBD1 (5 bases). This CDR3 contains 14 residues. Germline CDR1 reads KGHSH; CDR2 reads LQKENI. Between the trimmed V and J ends, which lost 4 bases and 5 bases, there was a span of 14 bases.